This T cell receptor (beta chain) was recorded in a study of blood T cells in healthy people across ages. Regarding the study as a whole: Percentage of naive T cells showed a strong correlation with TCR beta diversity. A roughly linear fall in TCR beta diversity per million T cells was seen with increasing age.

The CDR3 consists of 13 residues. Per the germline V gene, CDR1 is SGHKS and CDR2 is YYEKEE (reference sequence). The ends were cut back, 2 bases at V and 3 bases at J, with 9 bases in the middle. This clonotype has just a few counts. Its antigen is unknown. Using a J-beta primer mix together with a sample-barcoded 5' primer, a second PCR was run for about 6 to 11 cycles. TCRdb redid the calling of the 5' RACE reads with MiXCR, one entry per CDR3 protein. The table records over a million distinct CDR3 sequences, 40% to 55% of them present only once. The chain employs TRBV5-5 and TRBJ2-7; D unclear. The receptor's source is a woman in her fifties or sixties in good health. What was sequenced was blood. CDR3 sequence: CASSLPHLYEQYF. The CDR3 nucleotides are TGTGCCAGCAGCTTACCCCATCTCTACGAGCAGTACTTC.